A selection of T cell receptor beta chains follows, all from one sample in a study of STAT5B mutations in CD4+ large granular lymphocyte leukemia. The assay was immunoSEQ multiplex PCR, and TCRdb's table has in-frame clones only and misses some. The sample includes tens of thousands of clones, more than 75% of them seen just once. What was sequenced was CD4+ T cells from blood buffy coats. All receptors come from a human donor in good health. Both conserved end residues are trimmed from each CDR3. Fields, in order: J gene, clone size, V gene, CDR3 protein. The listing skips clone size in some rows; elsewhere it reads once, few, many or a size class.

>TRBJ2-1|.|TRBV6-4
ASSPGQAGNEQF
>TRBJ2-1|.|TRBV7-2
ASSSTRTGGNGQF
>TRBJ2-3|.|TRBV9
ASSVELAGGTDTQY
>TRBJ1-2|few|TRBV5-4
ASSFSGAQSGYT
>TRBJ1-5|.|TRBV5-5
ASSFVPGPGLQPQH
>TRBJ1-4|.|TRBV5-4
ASSGRDTEKLF
>TRBJ2-7|.|TRBV14
ASSSGQGSYEQY
>TRBJ1-2|.|TRBV25-1
ASTLTGGTDGYT
>TRBJ1-4|.|TRBV30
AWGIPATNEKLF
>TRBJ2-5|.|TRBV6-5
ASSYSLETQY
>TRBJ2-3|.|TRBV5-4
ASTPGEGSTDTQY
>TRBJ1-1|.|TRBV18
ASSPSTDRGAF
>TRBJ1-1|few|TRBV6-5
ASSHRRNTEAF
>TRBJ2-7|.|TRBV19
ASSISGPAVSSYEQY
>TRBJ1-2|few|TRBV10-3
AISVSAGYT
>TRBJ1-1|.|TRBV7-2
ASSKDRVVEAF
>TRBJ2-1|.|TRBV19
ASSLAPAGRGEQF
>TRBJ1-1|.|TRBV9
ASSVGSQTEAF